This T cell receptor beta chain was identified in a study of radiotherapy plus CTLA-4 blockade in lung cancer. Trimming cost V 3 bases and J 4 bases, with 18 bases left between them. Germline values: CDR1 GTSNPN, CDR2 SVGIG (reference sequence). The CDR3 contains 15 residues. Clones were sequenced by immunoSEQ multiplex PCR, and TCRdb holds only the in-frame ones, with some missing. This repertoire shows tens of thousands of clones, over 80% found once; its top ten account for 0.75% to 0.95%. The clonotype comes from a human donor with non-small cell lung cancer who had stable disease on radiotherapy plus ipilimumab. V is TRBV30 and J is TRBJ1-1, with D possibly being TRBD1 (5 bases). The material sequenced was peripheral blood, taken from a patient treated with radiotherapy plus ipilimumab. CDR3 region: CAWSPHRGDFTEAFF. CDR3 DNA sequence: TGTGCCTGGAGCCCTCATAGGGGTGACTTCACTGAAGCTTTCTTT.